The present T cell receptor (beta chain) was sequenced within a study of beta chain features in type 1 diabetes. Study findings and constraints: It was possible that PCR favored shorter templates, equally so in patients and controls. In all four CD4+ subsets, TCRB CDR3 length was significantly, moderately reduced in type 1 diabetes.

The authors reverse transcribed all of the isolated RNA, so sequencing captured expressed TCRB transcripts. The repertoire was sequenced with immunoSEQ multiplex PCR; TCRdb's copy has only in-frame clones and lacks some. Among about 280,000 clones, approximately 15% were seen once, and the ten largest hold less than 0.02%. This clone has only a few counts. No antigen is known for it. CDR3 length: 14 residues. V shed 6 bases, J shed 8 bases, and the junction held 9 bases outside the gene matches. Germline V gene data show CDR1 as MDHEN and CDR2 as SYDVKM. The sequenced sample consisted of naive CD4+ T cells from blood. The rearrangement uses TRBV28 and TRBJ2-1; 8 bases fit TRBD1. This receptor was obtained from a young man with type 1 diabetes. Here the CDR3 reads CASRPTGDVDEQFF. The CDR3 region has the DNA TGTGCCAGCAGACCGACAGGGGATGTCGATGAGCAGTTCTTC. The full variable domain, completed using reference TRBV28 and TRBJ2-1, is DVKVTQSSRYLVKRTGEKVFLECVQDMDHENMFWYRQDPGLGLRLIYFSYDVKMKEKGDIPEGYSVSREKKERFSLILESASTNQTSMYLCASRPTGDVDEQFFGPGTRLTVL.